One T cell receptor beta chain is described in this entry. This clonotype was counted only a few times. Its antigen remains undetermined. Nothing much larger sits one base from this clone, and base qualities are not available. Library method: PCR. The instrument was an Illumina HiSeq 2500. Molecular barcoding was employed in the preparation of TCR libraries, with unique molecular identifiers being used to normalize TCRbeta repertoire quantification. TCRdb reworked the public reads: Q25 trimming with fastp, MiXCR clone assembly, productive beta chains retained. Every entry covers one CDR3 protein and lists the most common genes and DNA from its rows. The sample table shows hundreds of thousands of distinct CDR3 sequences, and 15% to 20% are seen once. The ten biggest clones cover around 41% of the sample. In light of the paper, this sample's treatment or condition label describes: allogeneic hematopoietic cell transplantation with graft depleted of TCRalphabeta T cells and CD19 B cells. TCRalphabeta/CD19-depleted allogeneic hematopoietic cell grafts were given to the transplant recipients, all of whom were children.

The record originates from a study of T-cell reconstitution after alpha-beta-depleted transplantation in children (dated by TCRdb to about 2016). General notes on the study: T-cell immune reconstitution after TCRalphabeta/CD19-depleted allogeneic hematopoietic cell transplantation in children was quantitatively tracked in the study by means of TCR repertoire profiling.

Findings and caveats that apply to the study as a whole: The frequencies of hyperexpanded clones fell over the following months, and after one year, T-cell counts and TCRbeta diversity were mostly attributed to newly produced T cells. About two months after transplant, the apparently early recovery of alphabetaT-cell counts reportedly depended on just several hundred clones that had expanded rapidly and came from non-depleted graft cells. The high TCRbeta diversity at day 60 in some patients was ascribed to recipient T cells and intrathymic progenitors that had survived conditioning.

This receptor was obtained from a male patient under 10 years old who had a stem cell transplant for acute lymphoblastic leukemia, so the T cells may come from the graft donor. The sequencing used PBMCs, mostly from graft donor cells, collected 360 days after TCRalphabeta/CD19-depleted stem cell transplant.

CDR3 loop: CSAALAGPVVDTQYF. Here is the DNA: TGCAGCGCCGCACTAGCGGGGCCTGTTGTAGATACGCAGTATTTT. The sequence is built from TRBV29-1 and TRBJ2-3; 10 middle bases align to TRBD2. Based on the germline V gene, the CDR1 and CDR2 sequences are SQVTM and ANQGSEA. V loses 7 bases at its end and J loses 5 bases; junction bases beyond the gene matches: 12. Including the terminal cysteine and phenylalanine, the CDR3 comprises 15 residues. Only CDR3 DNA is held: 45 bases, read in frame from base 1.